The clone carrying this T cell receptor (beta chain) has at least ten counts. TCR beta CDR3 region amplification was performed from RNA transcripts. TCR CDR3 regions were first amplified by RT-PCR with HTBI primers. TCRdb reprocessed the multiplex PCR reads via MiXCR and lists one record per CDR3 protein. The sample lists 96,000 or so distinct CDR3 sequences, about half seen once, with 27% in the top ten. These data originate in a study of T cells in Graves' hyperthyroidism and ophthalmopathy. Turning to the study itself: At the time of initial diagnosis and before any treatment, peripheral blood was collected.

V was pared by 6 bases and J by 6 bases, with 9 bases of the junction left unmatched. The CDR3 totals 13 residues. Germline assignment: CDR1 DFQATT and CDR2 SNEGSKA (reference sequence). A lack of ophthalmopathy progression within 18 months defined stable Graves' hyperthyroidism. The TCR was taken from a woman between 35 and 50 years old with Graves' hyperthyroidism. The chain uses TRBV20-1 and TRBJ1-2, with 8 bases matching TRBD1. The specimen sequenced was blood. CDR3 sequence (DNA): TGCAGTGCGACAGGGTCGACAGGGGATGGCTACACCTTC. Translation gives CSATGSTGDGYTF.